Given below is one T cell receptor (beta chain) in context. This record belongs to a study of blood T cell repertoires in COVID-19. In the study overall: Samples came from the United States, Italy and Spain, spanning acute and convalescent COVID-19.

Method: immunoSEQ multiplex PCR; TCRdb's copy keeps in-frame clones and lacks some. The sample lists roughly 280,000 clones, around 84% occurring once. V lost 8 bases and J lost 1; bases outside the gene matches: 7. CDR1 and CDR2 (germline): SNHLY, FYNNEI. This CDR3 is 14 amino acids long. The chain uses TRBV2 and TRBJ1-1; 7 bases map to TRBD1. This TCR was sampled from a man in his fifties or sixties with acute or convalescent COVID-19. The sample was peripheral blood. CDR3 in DNA: TGTGCCAGCGACAGGGCCGAGGGGAACACTGAAGCTTTCTTT. Translation: CASDRAEGNTEAFF.